The next 27 T cell receptor beta chains were all read from a single sample in a study of T-cell memory formation after mild COVID-19. Each CDR3 protein gets one entry after TCRdb re-called the 5' RACE reads with MiXCR. Of nearly 40,000 distinct CDR3 sequences in the sample, 5% to 7% were seen once. Material for sequencing was PBMCs or a T cell subset sorted from them (not recorded which). These receptor sequences come from an adult who had mild COVID-19 (a few samples of this study predate the infection). Cell type and time point are not known.

This clonotype came up many times. The chain has TRBV7-8 and TRBJ2-2; TRBD1 agrees at 12 bases. With V trimmed by 5 bases and J by 5 bases, 6 bases remained unmatched. This CDR3 is 16 amino acids long. The germline gives CDR1 SGHVS, CDR2 FQNEAQ. The CDR3 reads CASSPRDRGRTGELFF. DNA of the CDR3: TGTGCCAGCAGCCCACGGGACAGGGGGCGGACCGGGGAGCTGTTTTTT.

The sample holds a few counts of this clonotype. V gene TRBV12-3 or TRBV12-4 combines with J gene TRBJ1-2, with 8 positions matching TRBD1. This CDR3 has 12 amino acids. Losses at the gene ends were 5 bases for V and 7 bases for J; bases not matched to a gene: 3. CDR3 sequence (DNA): TGTGCCAGCAGTCCCAGGGGGCTTGGCTACACCTTC. As protein: CASSPRGLGYTF.

With regard to this clonotype: A much larger clone is a single base away; this may be a read error. The chain couples TRBV7-6 to TRBJ2-7, with no clear D. CDR1 and CDR2 from the germline V gene are SGHVS and FNYEAQ. The CDR3 sequence is 13 residues long. V shed 9 bases and J shed 2 bases, with 14 bases lying between them. The CDR3 here is CARSLDTPYEQYF. As DNA, the CDR3 is TGTGCCAGAAGTTTAGACACCCCCTACGAGCAGTACTTC.

The chain uses TRBV20-1 and TRBJ1-5; 9 bases fit TRBD1. Germline V gene data show CDR1 as DFQATT and CDR2 as SNEGSKA (reference sequence). V dropped 2 bases and J dropped 3; count of bases not matched to a gene: 11. The CDR3 loop spans 17 amino acids. CDR3: CSARNPRDRAINQPQHF. CDR3 nucleotides: TGCAGTGCTAGAAACCCCCGGGACAGGGCTATCAATCAGCCCCAGCATTTT.

This clonotype was seen many times. The chain uses TRBV6-5 and TRBJ2-1, with D uncertain. V was trimmed by 0 bases and J by 10 bases, leaving 13 bases between them. Germline CDR1 reads MNHEY; CDR2 reads SVGAGI. There are 14 residues in the CDR3. CDR3 region: CASSYSPHGQEQFF. The CDR3 DNA follows: TGTGCCAGCAGTTACTCTCCCCACGGGCAGGAGCAGTTCTTC.

This clonotype has ten or more counts. This chain joins TRBV4-2 and TRBJ2-3; 10 bases are shared with TRBD2. This CDR3 comprises 16 residues. Germline V CDR1 and CDR2: LGHNA, YNFKEQ. V shed 3 bases, J shed 0 bases, and the junction held 3 bases outside the gene matches. CDR3 DNA sequence: TGTGCCAGCAGCCAGATAGCGGGGGGTAGCACAGATACGCAGTATTTT. This translates into CASSQIAGGSTDTQYF.

This clonotype turned up a few times. This rearrangement joins TRBV18 to TRBJ2-2, with TRBD1 identical over 8 bases. The trim removed 1 base at V and 3 bases at J, leaving 10 bases unmatched. Per the germline V gene, CDR1 is KGHSH and CDR2 is LQKENI. There are 18 residues in the CDR3. The CDR3 DNA is TGTGCCAGCTCACCACTTCGACGCAGGGGGCGCGACACCGGGGAGCTGTTTTTT. Translation gives CASSPLRRRGRDTGELFF.

This clonotype has at least ten counts. The gene calls are TRBV7-6 and TRBJ2-1; no reliable D call. There are 13 residues in the CDR3. V shed 5 bases and J shed 5 bases, with 10 bases lying between them. Per the germline V gene, CDR1 is SGHVS and CDR2 is FNYEAQ. The CDR3, as DNA: TGTGCCAGCAGCCCGACCTGGAACAATGAGCAGTTCTTC. Encoded protein: CASSPTWNNEQFF.

In its sample, this clonotype was seen a few times. This rearrangement joins TRBV3-1 to TRBJ1-6; weak D call: TRBD1 (6 bases). The V end was cut by 4 bases, the J end by 2 bases, with 15 bases between. The CDR3 runs to 17 residues. CDR1 and CDR2 (germline): LGHDT, YNNKEL (reference sequence). DNA for the CDR3: TGTGCCAGCAGCCCCTTCCAAGGACAGACCTATAATTCACCCCTCCACTTT. Its translation: CASSPFQGQTYNSPLHF.

This clonotype was detected ten times or more. The rearrangement joins TRBV12-3 or TRBV12-4 to TRBJ1-5, with D possibly TRBD1 on 6 matching bases. V was clipped by 6 bases and J by 7 bases, with 16 bases between them. The CDR3 covers 14 residues. The CDR3 protein is CASSRGLGEQPQHF. CDR3 in DNA: TGTGCCAGCAGCCGGGGGCTGGGGGAACAGCCCCAGCATTTT.

V and J are TRBV4-1 and TRBJ2-5, with TRBD2 identical over 16 bases. Germline CDR1 reads MGHRA; CDR2 reads YSYEKL. The CDR3 runs to 18 residues. The V gene end was trimmed by 4 bases and the J gene end by 1 base; junction bases not matched to a gene: 6. The CDR3: CASSPGTSGGAVQETQYF. CDR3 DNA sequence: TGCGCCAGCAGCCCGGGGACTAGCGGGGGGGCCGTCCAAGAGACCCAGTACTTC.

A few counts support this clonotype. V usage is TRBV19 and J usage is TRBJ2-2, with D possibly being TRBD1 or TRBD2 (6 bases each). The CDR3 contains 13 residues. The ends were cut back, 7 bases at V and 6 bases at J, with 12 bases in the middle. Germline values: CDR1 LNHDA, CDR2 SQIVND (reference sequence). CDR3 nucleotides: TGTGCCAGTATGAACCGGGGGCCCGGGGAGCTGTTTTTT. It codes for CASMNRGPGELFF.

In its sample, this clonotype was seen many times. The chain uses TRBV12-3 or TRBV12-4 and TRBJ2-1; TRBD2 agrees at 7 bases. With V trimmed by 6 bases and J by 9 bases, 20 bases remained unmatched. This CDR3 is 17 amino acids long. The CDR3 protein is CASSLRVTSTVEGEQFF. In DNA form, the CDR3 reads TGTGCCAGCAGCTTAAGGGTGACTAGCACCGTTGAGGGTGAGCAGTTCTTC.

This clonotype was counted at least ten times. The rearrangement joins TRBV7-2 to TRBJ2-7; 8 nucleotides match TRBD1. The V gene's germline CDR1 is SGHTA and CDR2 FQGNSA. V lost 5 bases and J lost 2; bases outside the gene matches: 2. The CDR3 sequence is 13 residues long. CDR3 in DNA: TGTGCCAGCAGCGCACAGGGGGCCTACGAGCAGTACTTC. This codes for CASSAQGAYEQYF.

The rearrangement joins TRBV7-2 to TRBJ2-1, with TRBD2 matching over 9 bases. J gave up 5 bases and V 3 bases, and 8 bases lay outside the gene matches. CDR1 SGHTA and CDR2 FQGNSA come from the germline V gene. CDR3 length: 16 amino acids. CDR3 DNA: TGTGCCAGCAGCTTTGTAGCGGGAGCGGTCGACAATGAGCAGTTCTTC. Its protein product is CASSFVAGAVDNEQFF.

This chain links TRBV6-2 or TRBV6-3 with TRBJ2-5; tentatively, D is TRBD1 (6 bases). V lost 0 bases, J lost 5 bases, and 10 bases lay in between. Germline V gene sequence: CDR1 MNHEY, CDR2 SVGEGT. The CDR3 runs 14 residues. This CDR3 reads CASSYSHRDETQYF. The CDR3 DNA reads TGTGCCAGCAGTTACTCTCACAGGGATGAGACCCAGTACTTC.

This clonotype was seen ten or more times. Here the CDR3 reads CASSIVLYNEQFF. CDR3 sequence (DNA): TGTGCCAGCAGTATCGTTCTCTACAATGAGCAGTTCTTC. This chain uses TRBV6-1 with TRBJ2-1; no definite D call. V gave up 5 bases and J gave up 3 bases, with 8 bases separating them. The CDR3 contains 13 residues. Germline-derived CDR1 and CDR2 are MNHNS and SASEGT.

This clonotype appeared many times. V is TRBV4-1 and J is TRBJ2-1, with 7 bases matching TRBD1. CDR3 length: 16 amino acids. Germline CDR1 is MGHRA and CDR2 is YSYEKL. Trimming cost V 2 bases and J 9 bases; bases outside gene matches: 13. CDR3 residues: CASSQLGQRSDGEQFF. The CDR3 DNA sequence: TGCGCCAGCAGCCAACTGGGACAGAGGAGCGACGGTGAGCAGTTCTTC.

This clonotype was counted only a few times. The V gene is TRBV3-1, the J gene TRBJ1-2, with 8 bases fitting TRBD1. CDR1 LGHDT and CDR2 YNNKEL come from the germline V gene (reference sequence). Trimming cost V 5 bases and J 8 bases; bases outside gene matches: 16. The CDR3 is 16 amino acids. DNA for the CDR3: TGTGCCAGCAGCGACACCCGCCGACAGGGGATTGGCGGCTACACCTTC. Translation gives CASSDTRRQGIGGYTF.

This clonotype was observed a few times. The chain employs TRBV6-2 or TRBV6-3 and TRBJ2-1; 10 nucleotides line up with TRBD2. The V gene end was trimmed by 4 bases and the J gene end by 9 bases; junction bases not matched to a gene: 9. The CDR3 spans 15 residues. CDR1 MNHEY and CDR2 SVGEGT come from the germline V gene. The CDR3 is CASSSASGRVSEQFF. CDR3 in DNA: TGTGCCAGCAGTTCTGCGAGCGGGAGGGTTTCTGAGCAGTTCTTC.

This clonotype was observed a handful of times. V is TRBV20-1 and J is TRBJ1-5, with TRBD1 identical over 9 bases. The trim removed 6 bases at V and 4 bases at J, leaving 10 bases unmatched. Germline CDR1 reads DFQATT; CDR2 reads SNEGSKA (reference sequence). The CDR3 is made up of 15 amino acids. For the CDR3, the DNA is TGCAGTGCCCCGGGACAGGGTGGTCCAAATCAGCCCCAGCATTTT. It specifies CSAPGQGGPNQPQHF.

The chain carries TRBV7-2 and TRBJ1-6, with a weak D call TRBD1 (6 bases). The V gene lost 7 bases and the J gene lost 4 bases, with 8 bases spanning the gap. The CDR3 sequence is 13 residues long. The germline V gene encodes CDR1 SGHTA and CDR2 FQGNSA. The CDR3 sequence: CASMGQYNSPLHF. In DNA, the CDR3 is TGTGCCAGCATGGGACAATATAATTCACCCCTCCACTTT.

The genes are TRBV20-1 and TRBJ2-3; TRBD2 aligns across 10 bases. Per the germline V gene, CDR1 is DFQATT and CDR2 is SNEGSKA (reference sequence). The CDR3 covers 14 residues. Trimming at V came to 3 bases and at J to 1 base, leaving 1 base not matched to a gene. CDR3 residues: CSARGTSGTDTQYF. In DNA form, the CDR3 reads TGCAGTGCTAGGGGGACTAGCGGCACAGATACGCAGTATTTT.

The DNA for the CDR3 is TGTGCCAGCAGCCAAACAGGGGACACTGAAGCTTTCTTT. Protein: CASSQTGDTEAFF. The genes are TRBV7-2 and TRBJ1-1; 7 bases are shared with TRBD1. CDR1 and CDR2 from the germline V gene are SGHTA and FQGNSA. The CDR3 has 13 residues. The V and J ends lost 5 bases and 3 bases, in that order; junction bases with no gene match: 3.

This clonotype came up many times. The chain recombines TRBV5-1 with TRBJ2-1; D gene ambiguous. This CDR3 region has 12 residues. The V and J ends lost 5 bases and 7 bases respectively, with 10 bases between them. Germline values: CDR1 SGHRS, CDR2 YFSETQ. The CDR3 DNA sequence: TGCGCCAGCAGTCAGGTAGGGAATGAGCAGTTCTTC. It encodes CASSQVGNEQFF.

This clonotype was observed a handful of times. The chain employs TRBV24-1 and TRBJ1-2, with 9 bases fitting TRBD1. Germline assignment: CDR1 KGHDR and CDR2 SFDVKD. V lost 4 bases to trimming and J lost 5 bases; unmatched junction nucleotides: 10. This CDR3 spans 16 amino acids. The DNA of the CDR3 is TGTGCCACCAGTGACACCGGGACAGGGAGTGGTTATGGCTACACCTTC. The encoded protein is CATSDTGTGSGYGYTF.

This clonotype was observed many times. The V gene is TRBV12-3 or TRBV12-4, the J gene TRBJ2-3; D may be TRBD1 (7 bases). The V and J ends lost 3 bases and 1 base respectively, with 11 bases between them. This CDR3 has 15 amino acids. The CDR3 region is CASSLQGEGTDTQYF. CDR3 nucleotide sequence: TGTGCCAGCAGTTTGCAGGGGGAGGGCACAGATACGCAGTATTTT.